These 18 T cell receptor beta chains share one sample of origin, sequenced in a study of Graves' ophthalmopathy and Graves' hyperthyroidism. Amplified material comprised TCR beta CDR3 regions derived from RNA transcripts. After a first-round RT-PCR with HTBI primers, a second-round multiplex PCR was run. MiXCR was run by TCRdb on the multiplex PCR reads, yielding one entry per CDR3 protein. The sample comprises about 1.2 million distinct CDR3 sequences, 35% to 45% of which are singletons, and approximately 10% rests with the top ten. The sequenced sample was peripheral blood or thyroid tissue (not recorded which). All receptors come from an adult man with Graves' hyperthyroidism.

This chain uses TRBV6-2 or TRBV6-3 with TRBJ1-5; D may be TRBD1 (5 bases). Deletions cut 8 bases from V and 3 bases from J, with 14 bases between. Germline CDR1 is MNHEY and CDR2 is SVGEGT. There are 14 residues in the CDR3. The CDR3 loop is CASRDGILNQPQHF. The DNA of the CDR3 is TGTGCCAGCCGGGACGGAATCCTCAATCAGCCCCAGCATTTT.

This clonotype was counted ten times or more. The chain couples TRBV20-1 to TRBJ1-6; TRBD1 agrees at 7 bases. The CDR3 has 15 amino acids. Germline CDR1 DFQATT, CDR2 SNEGSKA (reference sequence). Unmatched junction bases numbered 6, after V lost 5 bases and J lost 2 bases. The CDR3 coding sequence is TGCAGTGCTCCGCGGGGGACAGCCTATAATTCACCCCTCCACTTT. It translates to CSAPRGTAYNSPLHF.

The gene calls are TRBV7-2 and TRBJ1-6, with TRBD1 matching 9 bases. After removal of 3 bases from V and 9 bases from J, the junction contained 9 bases not matched to a gene. The CDR3 is 16 residues long. The V gene's germline CDR1 is SGHTA and CDR2 FQGNSA. The CDR3 DNA reads as TGTGCCAGCAGCTTTAACCAGGGACAGGGAGGTTCACCCCTCCACTTT. Translated, it gives CASSFNQGQGGSPLHF.

This clonotype has ten or more counts. The chain combines TRBV29-1 with TRBJ2-7; possibly TRBD1 for D (6 bases). Trimming cost V 6 bases and J 0 bases, with 9 bases left between them. The germline V gene has CDR1 SQVTM and CDR2 ANQGSEA. The CDR3 sequence is 12 residues long. CDR3 sequence (DNA): TGCAGCGTCACGACAGGCTCCTACGAGCAGTACTTC. This translates into CSVTTGSYEQYF.

This clonotype was recorded many times. The chain employs TRBV29-1 and TRBJ1-2, with a weak D call TRBD1 (6 bases). Germline assignment: CDR1 SQVTM and CDR2 ANQGSEA. This CDR3 region has 11 residues. Trimming removed 7 bases from V and 4 bases from J, with 10 bases in between. The CDR3 DNA sequence: TGCAGCGACAGGGTCGGCTATGGCTACACCTTC. Encoded protein: CSDRVGYGYTF.

This clonotype was observed a few times. V usage is TRBV5-6 and J usage is TRBJ2-5; D perhaps matches TRBD2 (6 bases). V lost 3 bases, J lost 5 bases, and 20 bases lay in between. Germline V gene lookup returns CDR1 SGHDT and CDR2 YYEEEE. This CDR3 comprises 16 residues. The CDR3 spells CASSSPSLGGQETQYF. For the CDR3, the DNA is TGTGCCAGCAGCTCCCCCTCGTTGGGGGGTCAGGAGACCCAGTACTTC.

This clonotype was counted only a few times. The CDR3: CASSLDGYSETQYF. As DNA, the CDR3 is TGTGCCAGCAGCTTAGACGGGTATTCGGAGACCCAGTACTTC. The rearrangement links TRBV11-2 to TRBJ2-5; the D is unclear. CDR3 length: 14 amino acids. The germline V and J ends were trimmed by 0 bases and 5 bases, with 10 bases remaining between them. Looked up from germline, CDR1 is SGHAT and CDR2 is FQNNGV.

This clonotype was counted many times. The chain has TRBV7-6 and TRBJ1-1; D remains unclear. Trimming left V 0 bases short and J 1 base short, with 12 bases between. The germline V gene encodes CDR1 SGHVS and CDR2 FNYEAQ. CDR3 length: 16 residues. The CDR3 is CASSLASPGSNTEAFF. The CDR3 DNA follows: TGTGCCAGCAGCTTAGCGTCGCCGGGGTCGAACACTGAAGCTTTCTTT.

CDR3 nucleotide sequence: TGTGCCAGCAGCTCTGTATCTGGCTACACCTTC. This sequence encodes CASSSVSGYTF. The J gene is TRBJ1-2, the V gene TRBV7-8; no clear D gene. Germline CDR1 is SGHVS and CDR2 is FQNEAQ. V gave up 4 bases and J gave up 7 bases, with 7 bases separating them. The length of the CDR3 is 11 residues. Full variable domain (rest looked up from reference TRBV7-8 and TRBJ1-2): GAGVSQSPRYKVAKRGQDVALRCDPISGHVSLFWYQQALGQGPEFLTYFQNEAQLDKSGLPSDRFFAERPEGSVSTLKIQRTQQEDSAVYLCASSSVSGYTFGSGTRLTVV.

This clonotype was counted a few times. Here the CDR3 reads CASSPNQQETQYF. The CDR3 DNA is TGTGCCAGCTCACCGAACCAACAAGAGACCCAGTACTTC. This rearrangement joins TRBV18 to TRBJ2-5; D is unresolved. V was cut by 3 bases and J by 2 bases, with 7 bases left in between. The germline CDR1 and CDR2 sequences are KGHSH and LQKENI. The CDR3 has 13 residues. The full variable domain, rest sourced from reference TRBV18 and TRBJ2-5, is NAGVMQNPRHLVRRRGQEARLRCSPMKGHSHVYWYRQLPEEGLKFMVYLQKENIIDESGMPKERFSAEFPKEGPSILRIQQVVRGDSAAYFCASSPNQQETQYFGPGTRLLVL.

As regards this clonotype: Germline is not matched at one junction end, which may reflect a read error. The chain carries TRBV10-2 and TRBJ1-1; 7 nucleotides match TRBD1. Germline V lookup: CDR1 WSHSY, CDR2 SAAADI. The CDR3 contains 14 residues. The CDR3 DNA reads TGTGCCAGCAGCCAGCCGACAGGGACCACTGAAGCTTTCTTT. Translated: CASSQPTGTTEAFF.

This CDR3 is CASRTGTSGKETQYF. Written as DNA, the CDR3 is TGCGCCAGCAGGACCGGGACTAGCGGGAAAGAGACCCAGTACTTC. The J gene is TRBJ2-5, the V gene TRBV5-1; 13 bases line up with TRBD2. Per the germline V gene, CDR1 is SGHRS and CDR2 is YFSETQ. After removal of 5 bases from V and 3 bases from J, the junction contained 4 bases not matched to a gene. The CDR3 has 15 residues.

The CDR3 reads CASSLRRQTLNTEAFF. The CDR3, as DNA: TGTGCCAGCAGCCTTCGGAGACAAACATTGAACACTGAAGCTTTCTTT. V usage is TRBV7-2 and J usage is TRBJ1-1; D not resolved. CDR3 length: 16 residues. V was pared by 5 bases and J by 0 bases, with 16 bases between. Germline CDR1 reads SGHTA; CDR2 reads FQGNSA.

This clonotype was counted at least ten times. The chain is built from TRBV2 and TRBJ2-7, with 8 bases aligning to TRBD2. Looked up from germline, CDR1 is SNHLY and CDR2 is FYNNEI. The CDR3 is made up of 15 amino acids. V shed 7 bases and J 1 base; nucleotides not matched to a gene: 9. CDR3 amino acids: CASTPAGGGSYEQYF. The CDR3 DNA reads as TGTGCCAGCACTCCCGCGGGGGGTGGATCCTACGAGCAGTACTTC.

The chain uses TRBV7-2 and TRBJ2-5; 7 bases line up with TRBD1. This CDR3 is 16 amino acids long. Germline CDR1 is SGHTA and CDR2 is FQGNSA. Unmatched junction bases numbered 12, after V lost 1 base and J lost 7 bases. The CDR3 sequence is CASSLVGGSPGGTQYF. The CDR3 DNA sequence: TGTGCCAGCAGCTTAGTAGGCGGGTCCCCAGGGGGGACCCAGTACTTC. The full variable domain, its missing parts supplied by reference TRBV7-2 and TRBJ2-5, is GAGVSQSPSNKVTEKGKDVELRCDPISGHTALYWYRQSLGQGLEFLIYFQGNSAPDKSGLPSDRFSAERTGGSVSTLTIQRTQQEDSAVYLCASSLVGGSPGGTQYFGPGTRLLVL.

Notes on this clonotype: An end of the junction differs from the germline gene, which may be a read error. This chain links TRBV7-2 with TRBJ2-7; a weak D match, TRBD1 (6 bases). The CDR3 is made up of 16 amino acids. CDR1 is SGHTA and CDR2 is FQGNSA in the germline V gene. This CDR3 reads CASSYTGLGSSYEQCF. The CDR3 nucleotides read TGTGCCAGCAGTTACACAGGGCTTGGTAGCTCCTACGAGCAGTGCTTC.

Turning to this clonotype: One end of the junction is discordant with germline, which a read error may explain. This chain links TRBV25-1 with TRBJ1-1; TRBD1 might be the D (6 bases). There are 12 residues in the CDR3. Germline lookup yields CDR1 MGHDK and CDR2 SYGVNS. The CDR3 here is CASGVGDTEASF. CDR3 in DNA: TGTGCGAGCGGGGTCGGGGACACTGAAGCTTCCTTT.

This chain joins TRBV4-2 and TRBJ2-7; 9 nucleotides agree with TRBD1. CDR1 and CDR2 from the germline V gene are LGHNA and YNFKEQ. The CDR3 sequence is 15 residues long. Trimming removed 4 bases from V and 3 bases from J; junction bases left unmatched: 7. The CDR3: CASSPTPGQGYEQYF. CDR3 sequence (DNA): TGTGCCAGCAGCCCGACTCCGGGACAGGGCTACGAGCAGTACTTC.